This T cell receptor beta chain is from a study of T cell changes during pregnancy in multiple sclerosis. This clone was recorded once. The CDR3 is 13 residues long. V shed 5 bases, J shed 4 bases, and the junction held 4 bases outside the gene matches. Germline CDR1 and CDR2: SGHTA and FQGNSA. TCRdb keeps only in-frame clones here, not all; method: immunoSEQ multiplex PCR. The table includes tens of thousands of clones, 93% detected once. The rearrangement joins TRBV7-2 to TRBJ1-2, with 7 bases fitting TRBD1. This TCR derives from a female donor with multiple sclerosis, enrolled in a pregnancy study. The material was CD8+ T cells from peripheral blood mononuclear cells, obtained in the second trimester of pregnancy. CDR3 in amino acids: CASSGDSPYGYTF. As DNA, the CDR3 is TGTGCCAGCAGCGGGGACAGCCCCTATGGCTACACCTTC.